This T cell receptor (beta chain) was observed in a study of liver allograft versus peripheral blood T cells. Study-level background: Graft-liver T cell receptor repertoires were compared against recipient peripheral blood repertoires. General observations from the study: As reported, T cell receptor repertoires inside liver allografts differed from those present in peripheral blood.

TCRdb called the reads again in MiXCR, with one record for every CDR3 protein. The table records about 2,800 distinct CDR3 sequences, approximately 14% of them present only once. Ten or more counts support this clonotype. Its antigen is as yet unknown. The CDR3 contains 16 residues. The V gene end was trimmed by 6 bases and the J gene end by 4 bases; junction bases not matched to a gene: 11. The sequence was collected from a human patient who had a liver transplant. A share of the T cells may be of graft donor origin. This chain joins TRBV12-3 or TRBV12-4 and TRBJ2-7; 11 bases line up with TRBD2. The CDR3 DNA reads as TGTGCCAGCAGCCCGGTTATAGCGGGAGGGCCGTACGAGCAGTACTTC. It encodes CASSPVIAGGPYEQYF.